A selection of T cell receptor beta chains follows, all from one sample in a study of blood T cell repertoires in COVID-19. Sequencing was performed with immunoSEQ multiplex PCR; in TCRdb, only in-frame clones are kept and a portion is missing. The sample carries roughly 49,000 clones, 85% to 90% recorded once. Source material: peripheral blood. The receptors were sampled from a man at least 80 years old with active COVID-19. Each CDR3 is given with its conserved first and last residue. Each record gives: J gene, clone size, V gene, D gene, CDR3 length, CDR3 protein, CDR3 DNA. The D gene is left open where the match is weak. Part of the rows lack a size; the others show once, few, many or a class for expanded clones.

j_gene: TRBJ1-6; abundance: NA; v_gene: TRBV6-1; d_gene: NA; len: 14; CDR3aa: CASSEYGYNSPLHF; CDR3nt: TGTGCCAGCAGTGAATACGGGTATAATTCACCCCTCCACTTT
j_gene: TRBJ2-3; abundance: NA; v_gene: TRBV11-3; d_gene: TRBD2; len: 15; CDR3aa: CASSRGSGRAGTQYF; CDR3nt: TGTGCCAGCAGCCGGGGTAGCGGGAGAGCTGGTACGCAGTATTTT
j_gene: TRBJ2-7; abundance: NA; v_gene: TRBV7-2; d_gene: TRBD2; len: 18; CDR3aa: CASSFSRPSGRVGYEQYF; CDR3nt: TGTGCCAGCAGCTTTTCCCGCCCTAGCGGGAGGGTAGGCTACGAGCAGTACTTC
j_gene: TRBJ1-1; abundance: NA; v_gene: TRBV5-1; d_gene: TRBD1; len: 14; CDR3aa: CASSSTGWNTEAFF; CDR3nt: TGCGCCAGCAGCTCGACAGGGTGGAACACTGAAGCTTTCTTT
j_gene: TRBJ2-5; abundance: NA; v_gene: TRBV9; d_gene: TRBD2; len: 15; CDR3aa: CASSVGLAGGETQYF; CDR3nt: TGTGCCAGCAGCGTGGGACTAGCGGGGGGAGAGACCCAGTACTTC
j_gene: TRBJ2-7; abundance: once; v_gene: TRBV28; d_gene: NA; len: 12; CDR3aa: CASTPDSYEQYF; CDR3nt: TGTGCCAGCACCCCAGACTCCTACGAGCAGTACTTC
j_gene: TRBJ2-1; abundance: NA; v_gene: TRBV6-4; d_gene: TRBD2; len: 17; CDR3aa: CASSESFSGTSYNEQFF; CDR3nt: TGTGCCAGCAGTGAGTCCTTCAGCGGGACCTCCTACAATGAGCAGTTCTTC
j_gene: TRBJ1-3; abundance: few; v_gene: TRBV7-2; d_gene: NA; len: 15; CDR3aa: CASSPISFSGNTIYF; CDR3nt: TGTGCCAGCAGCCCGATCAGTTTCTCTGGAAACACCATATATTTT
j_gene: TRBJ2-7; abundance: NA; v_gene: TRBV5-1; d_gene: NA; len: 14; CDR3aa: CASSLVQGNDEQYF; CDR3nt: TGCGCCAGCAGCTTGGTTCAGGGGAACGACGAGCAGTACTTC
j_gene: TRBJ2-5; abundance: NA; v_gene: TRBV28; d_gene: TRBD2; len: 14; CDR3aa: CASGGGSAQETQYF; CDR3nt: TGTGCCAGCGGGGGGGGGTCTGCTCAAGAGACCCAGTACTTC
j_gene: TRBJ2-7; abundance: few; v_gene: TRBV28; d_gene: TRBD2; len: 18; CDR3aa: CASSGGIGLAGISYEQYF; CDR3nt: TGTGCCAGCAGTGGTGGGATAGGACTAGCGGGAATATCCTACGAGCAGTACTTC
j_gene: TRBJ2-2; abundance: NA; v_gene: TRBV18; d_gene: NA; len: 13; CDR3aa: CASSLNSAGELFF; CDR3nt: TGTGCCAGCTCACTCAATAGCGCCGGGGAGCTGTTTTTT
j_gene: TRBJ2-1; abundance: NA; v_gene: TRBV7-9; d_gene: TRBD2; len: 18; CDR3aa: CASSLVGSGRASRNEQFF; CDR3nt: TGTGCCAGCAGCTTAGTGGGTAGCGGGAGGGCCAGCCGCAATGAGCAGTTCTTC
j_gene: TRBJ2-1; abundance: NA; v_gene: TRBV2; d_gene: NA; len: 16; CDR3aa: CASSSSPGVPYNEQFF; CDR3nt: TGTGCCAGCAGCAGCTCCCCCGGGGTTCCCTACAATGAGCAGTTCTTC
j_gene: TRBJ2-1; abundance: NA; v_gene: TRBV18; d_gene: TRBD2; len: 15; CDR3aa: CASSPGLAGINEQFF; CDR3nt: TGTGCCAGCTCACCAGGGCTAGCGGGTATCAATGAGCAGTTCTTC
j_gene: TRBJ1-2; abundance: NA; v_gene: TRBV3-1/TRBV3-2; d_gene: TRBD1; len: 15; CDR3aa: CASSQGGGQGYGYTF; CDR3nt: TGTGCCAGCAGCCAAGGGGGGGGACAGGGATATGGCTACACCTTC
j_gene: TRBJ1-4; abundance: NA; v_gene: TRBV30; d_gene: NA; len: 16; CDR3aa: CAGASPQGSANEKLFF; CDR3nt: TGTGCCGGCGCCAGTCCACAGGGATCGGCTAATGAAAAACTGTTTTTT